This T cell receptor beta chain was captured in a study of breast tumors, draining lymph nodes, adjacent tissues. Whole-study results and caveats: Findings are consistent with lymph node origin and intratumoral expansion of most tumor T cells. Luminal-like breast cancer showed significantly higher tumor–nontumor repertoire similarity than basal-like. Tumors had less TCR diversity than lymph nodes, more than nontumor tissue.

With 4 bases clipped from V and 2 bases from J, the junction kept 10 bases outside the gene matches. The germline V gene encodes CDR1 SGHNT and CDR2 YYREEE (reference sequence). This CDR3 contains 16 residues. In regard to this clonotype: Its antigen is unknown.

Breast cancer patients provided tissue from their axillary draining lymph nodes. TCRdb reprocessed the multiplex PCR reads with MiXCR, giving one entry per CDR3 protein. The table lists about 200,000 distinct CDR3 sequences, approximately 31% of them singletons, with approximately 4.5% in the top ten. V gene TRBV5-4 combines with J gene TRBJ2-5; 8 bases match TRBD1. The sequence was obtained from a female donor with breast cancer. Some clones in this sample may be carry-over from other donors' samples. The sequencing input was axillary lymph node tissue. The CDR3 loop reads CASSRDPTGGQETQYF. The CDR3 nucleotides read TGTGCCAGCAGCCGTGACCCAACAGGGGGGCAAGAGACCCAGTACTTC.